These T cell receptor beta chains were read from a single sample in a study of shared clonotypes between healthy human individuals. TCRdb keeps only in-frame clones here, not all; method: immunoSEQ multiplex PCR. There are more than 2 million clones in the sample; over 85% occur only once, and 1.1% lies in the top ten. The sequenced material came from naive CD8+ T cells sorted from blood. Receptors were obtained from a man aged 18 to 30 in good health. The CDR3 runs from the conserved cysteine through the conserved F or W. The order of the fields is V gene, D gene, clone size, J gene, CDR3 protein, CDR3 DNA. D genes are given only for firm matches. Clone size is shown for a subset of rows, as once, few, many or a class of expanded clone.

v_gene: TRBV9; d_gene: TRBD2; abundance: NA; j_gene: TRBJ2-1; CDR3aa: CASSVGAGLPHNEQFF; CDR3nt: TGTGCCAGCAGCGTAGGAGCGGGGTTGCCTCACAATGAGCAGTTCTTC
v_gene: TRBV13; d_gene: TRBD2; abundance: few; j_gene: TRBJ2-2; CDR3aa: CASSSPGLAGNTGELFF; CDR3nt: TGTGCCAGCAGCTCGCCGGGACTAGCGGGGAACACCGGGGAGCTGTTTTTT
v_gene: TRBV4-3; d_gene: TRBD2; abundance: once; j_gene: TRBJ2-1; CDR3aa: CASSQETSGSEYNEQFF; CDR3nt: TGCGCCAGCAGCCAAGAAACTAGCGGGAGCGAATACAATGAGCAGTTCTTC
v_gene: TRBV7-7; d_gene: NA; abundance: NA; j_gene: TRBJ2-7; CDR3aa: CASSLAGSYEQYF; CDR3nt: TGTGCTAGCAGCCTTGCCGGTTCCTACGAGCAGTACTTC
v_gene: TRBV2; d_gene: NA; abundance: NA; j_gene: TRBJ2-7; CDR3aa: CASSGTASSYEQYF; CDR3nt: TGTGCCAGCTCGGGAACCGCTAGCTCCTACGAGCAGTACTTC
v_gene: TRBV6-6; d_gene: NA; abundance: NA; j_gene: TRBJ1-1; CDR3aa: CASRSGPGGMNTEAFF; CDR3nt: TGTGCCAGCAGATCCGGGCCTGGGGGAATGAACACTGAAGCTTTCTTT
v_gene: TRBV15; d_gene: TRBD2; abundance: NA; j_gene: TRBJ2-3; CDR3aa: CATRSTSGSLDTQYF; CDR3nt: TGTGCCACCAGGTCGACTAGCGGGAGTTTAGATACGCAGTATTTT
v_gene: TRBV6-6; d_gene: TRBD2; abundance: once; j_gene: TRBJ2-7; CDR3aa: CASTNGEGLGEQYF; CDR3nt: TGTGCCAGCACCAATGGGGAGGGCCTAGGCGAGCAGTACTTC
v_gene: TRBV6-5; d_gene: NA; abundance: NA; j_gene: TRBJ2-7; CDR3aa: CASSYGGGFHLYF; CDR3nt: TGTGCCAGCAGTTACGGGGGAGGCTTTCATTTGTACTTC
v_gene: TRBV29-1; d_gene: NA; abundance: NA; j_gene: TRBJ2-7; CDR3aa: CSVVTYEQYF; CDR3nt: TGCAGCGTTGTAACCTACGAGCAGTACTTC
v_gene: TRBV13; d_gene: TRBD1; abundance: NA; j_gene: TRBJ2-7; CDR3aa: CASSLGDRGHSYEQYF; CDR3nt: TGTGCCAGCAGCTTAGGTGACAGGGGGCACTCCTACGAGCAGTACTTC
v_gene: TRBV16; d_gene: NA; abundance: NA; j_gene: TRBJ1-2; CDR3aa: CASSQSDRGPDGYTF; CDR3nt: TGTGCCAGCAGCCAATCGGATCGGGGGCCGGATGGCTACACCTTC
v_gene: TRBV30; d_gene: NA; abundance: NA; j_gene: TRBJ1-2; CDR3aa: CAWEKRGNYGYTF; CDR3nt: TGTGCCTGGGAGAAACGGGGGAACTATGGCTACACCTTC
v_gene: TRBV11-2; d_gene: TRBD1; abundance: NA; j_gene: TRBJ1-1; CDR3aa: CASSYQTGYSEAFF; CDR3nt: TGTGCCAGCAGCTACCAGACAGGGTACTCTGAAGCTTTCTTT
v_gene: TRBV5-1; d_gene: NA; abundance: NA; j_gene: TRBJ2-7; CDR3aa: CASSSGAYEQYF; CDR3nt: TGCGCCAGCTCCTCAGGGGCGTACGAGCAGTACTTC
v_gene: TRBV10-3; d_gene: NA; abundance: NA; j_gene: TRBJ1-3; CDR3aa: CAISESFHITSGNTIYF; CDR3nt: TGTGCCATCAGTGAGTCATTTCACATTACCTCTGGAAACACCATATATTTT
v_gene: TRBV29-1; d_gene: NA; abundance: few; j_gene: TRBJ1-1; CDR3aa: CSVELNTEAFF; CDR3nt: TGCAGCGTTGAGTTGAACACTGAAGCTTTCTTT
v_gene: TRBV2; d_gene: TRBD1; abundance: NA; j_gene: TRBJ2-5; CDR3aa: CASNPLTGFETQYF; CDR3nt: TGTGCCAGCAACCCACTGACAGGGTTTGAGACCCAGTACTTC
v_gene: TRBV30; d_gene: NA; abundance: NA; j_gene: TRBJ1-1; CDR3aa: CAWSVLNTEAFF; CDR3nt: TGTGCCTGGAGTGTACTAAACACTGAAGCTTTCTTT
v_gene: TRBV4-1; d_gene: NA; abundance: NA; j_gene: TRBJ1-1; CDR3aa: CASSQAPANTEAFF; CDR3nt: TGCGCCAGCAGCCAAGCCCCCGCGAACACTGAAGCTTTCTTT
v_gene: TRBV7-8; d_gene: NA; abundance: NA; j_gene: TRBJ1-5; CDR3aa: CASSLAGGNQPQHF; CDR3nt: TGTGCCAGCAGCTTAGCAGGGGGCAATCAGCCCCAGCATTTT
v_gene: TRBV28; d_gene: NA; abundance: NA; j_gene: TRBJ1-1; CDR3aa: CASIPMNTEAFF; CDR3nt: TGTGCCAGCATCCCTATGAACACTGAAGCTTTCTTT
v_gene: TRBV6-6; d_gene: NA; abundance: NA; j_gene: TRBJ1-5; CDR3aa: CASSYSRGEKPQHF; CDR3nt: TGTGCCAGCAGTTACTCGAGAGGGGAGAAGCCCCAGCATTTT
v_gene: TRBV7-9; d_gene: NA; abundance: NA; j_gene: TRBJ2-2; CDR3aa: CASSRAGDPGELFF; CDR3nt: TGTGCCAGCAGCCGGGCAGGGGACCCCGGGGAGCTGTTTTTT
v_gene: TRBV9; d_gene: NA; abundance: NA; j_gene: TRBJ2-3; CDR3aa: CASSGWTGDTQYF; CDR3nt: TGTGCCAGCAGCGGTTGGACGGGAGATACGCAGTATTTT
v_gene: TRBV5-6; d_gene: NA; abundance: NA; j_gene: TRBJ1-4; CDR3aa: CASSLGLTHEKLFF; CDR3nt: TGTGCCAGCAGCTTGGGGTTAACCCATGAAAAACTGTTTTTT
v_gene: TRBV29-1; d_gene: NA; abundance: NA; j_gene: TRBJ2-7; CDR3aa: CSVDRNNEQYF; CDR3nt: TGCAGCGTTGACAGGAATAACGAGCAGTACTTC
v_gene: TRBV19; d_gene: NA; abundance: NA; j_gene: TRBJ1-1; CDR3aa: CASNQGTEAFF; CDR3nt: TGTGCCAGTAACCAGGGCACTGAAGCTTTCTTT
v_gene: TRBV5-6; d_gene: NA; abundance: once; j_gene: TRBJ1-1; CDR3aa: CASSFGPMNTEAFF; CDR3nt: TGTGCCAGCAGCTTTGGGCCAATGAACACTGAAGCTTTCTTT
v_gene: TRBV4-1; d_gene: NA; abundance: NA; j_gene: TRBJ2-7; CDR3aa: CASSQDAGGYTYEQYF; CDR3nt: TGCGCCAGCAGCCAAGACGCAGGAGGTTACACCTACGAGCAGTACTTC